This entry describes one TCR beta chain. PCR primers comprised 60 Vbeta and 13 Jbeta primers. TCRdb's copy holds only in-frame clones and misses some; the assay was immunoSEQ multiplex PCR. The sample has 150,000 or so clones; 75% to 80% are singletons. This specimen belongs to a study of cytomegalovirus exposure and HLA in healthy donors. V was trimmed by 2 bases and J by 3 bases, leaving 13 bases between them. The germline V gene has CDR1 SGHRS and CDR2 YFSETQ. The length of the CDR3 is 15 residues. This chain connects TRBV5-1 to TRBJ2-3; tentatively, D is TRBD2 (5 bases). The sequenced material came from PBMCs. The TCR sequence derives from a man aged 40-49 years in good health and CMV-seropositive. The CDR3 DNA sequence: TGCGCCAGCAGCTTCTACTACGGCGGGACAGATACGCAGTATTTT. Protein product: CASSFYYGGTDTQYF.